The T cell receptor beta chain under discussion was sequenced for a study of response to subunit inactivated influenza vaccine (dated by TCRdb to the late 2010s). For the wider study: The study used deep quantitative T cell receptor repertoire profiling to track responses to a trivalent subunit inactivated influenza vaccine.

On the study overall, not on this receptor specifically: It was suggested by the authors that each seasonal influenza vaccination may recruit only a limited number of new T cells.

About this clonotype itself: Its cognate antigen has yet to be identified. There are no base qualities to consult, and no much larger clone falls within one base.

Receptor libraries were prepared by RT-PCR. Sequencing was performed on an Illumina HiSeq 2500. The raw public reads went through TCRdb reprocessing: fastp at Q25, MiXCR clone calling, in-frame beta chains kept. For every CDR3 protein sequence, its rows merge into one entry that carries the most common genes and DNA. This sample lists around 760,000 distinct CDR3 sequences; approximately 15% were detected once. Of the sample, less than 7% is held by the ten largest clones. Taken from the germline V gene (reference sequence), the CDR1 and CDR2 loops are DFQATT and SNEGSKA. Trimming removed 0 bases from V and 2 bases from J, leaving 11 bases between the germline ends. Including cysteine and phenylalanine, the CDR3 has 14 amino acids. The sequence is cut down to CDR3 DNA, 42 bases in frame from base 1.

The sample in question was PBMCs from blood, obtained around 15 days before vaccination. The receptor was isolated from a man aged 45-60 years who received an inactivated influenza vaccine. Donor details come from another sample of the same person, matched by shared clones. The sequence is built from TRBV20-1 and TRBJ2-7; TRBD2 is a possible D gene, resting on 5 matching bases. The bases are TGCAGTGCTAGAGATCTGCGGGTGACCTACGAGCAGTACTTC. It encodes CSARDLRVTYEQYF.